These 19 T cell receptor beta chains originate from one sample sequenced in a study of human T cells and chemical hapten exposure. TCRdb reprocessed the RACE reads with MiXCR, giving one entry per CDR3 protein. Of 150,000 to 200,000 distinct CDR3 sequences listed, about 14% were seen once; the top ten hold about 1.7%. Regarding time point: patch test 1, 2 weeks after DPC sensitization. Stated treatment: therapeutic diphenylcyclopropenone sensitization with weekly scalp DPC. The sample was whole blood, taken in connection with sensitization to the hapten diphenylcyclopropenone (DPC). These receptors were taken from a young woman with alopecia areata. Some clones in this sample may be carry-over from other donors' samples.

The chain combines TRBV28 with TRBJ1-2; D call uncertain. Germline values: CDR1 MDHEN, CDR2 SYDVKM. The CDR3 runs 13 residues. V was pared by 7 bases and J by 8 bases, with 17 bases between. The CDR3 sequence: CASTDEVWSGYTF. The CDR3 DNA follows: TGTGCCAGCACTGATGAGGTTTGGTCAGGCTACACCTTC.

This clonotype has a handful of counts. The V gene is TRBV2, the J gene TRBJ2-1; 7 nucleotides line up with TRBD2. The CDR3 has 14 amino acids. The junction had 11 bases not matched to a gene; V was cut back by 6 bases and J by 9 bases. CDR1 and CDR2 from the germline V gene are SNHLY and FYNNEI. CDR3 amino acids: CASRPGLVDGEQFF. The CDR3 DNA reads TGTGCCAGCAGACCCGGACTAGTCGACGGTGAGCAGTTCTTC.

V usage is TRBV4-2 and J usage is TRBJ2-1; 7 bases match TRBD2. The germline CDR1 and CDR2 sequences are LGHNA and YNFKEQ. With V trimmed by 4 bases and J by 2 bases, 14 bases remained unmatched. The CDR3 runs to 18 residues. This CDR3 is CASSPSVGLAEAYNEQFF. CDR3 sequence (DNA): TGTGCCAGCAGCCCCTCAGTAGGGCTAGCGGAGGCCTACAATGAGCAGTTCTTC.

This chain uses TRBV6-6 with TRBJ2-3, with a weak D call TRBD1 (6 bases). The V and J ends lost 6 bases and 2 bases respectively, with 18 bases between them. This CDR3 comprises 16 residues. The germline gives CDR1 MNHNY, CDR2 SVGAGI (reference sequence). CDR3 coding DNA: TGTGCCAGCAGCTCGGACAGACAACTACACACAGATACGCAGTATTTT. Translated: CASSSDRQLHTDTQYF.

The chain joins TRBV28 to TRBJ2-2; 8 bases map to TRBD1. J gave up 7 bases and V 1 base, and 5 bases lay outside the gene matches. CDR3 length: 15 residues. Germline V gene lookup returns CDR1 MDHEN and CDR2 SYDVKM. Written as DNA, the CDR3 is TGTGCCAGCAGTTTATCGGACAGGGCGGTCGGGGAGCTGTTTTTT. It encodes CASSLSDRAVGELFF.

This clonotype was counted a few times. The genes are TRBV9 and TRBJ2-3, with D possibly being TRBD1 (5 bases). Trimming stripped 0 bases from V and 2 bases from J, with 10 bases between. The CDR3 runs to 15 residues. Per the germline V gene, CDR1 is SGDLS and CDR2 is YYNGEE. CDR3 in amino acids: CASSVEARVTDTQYF. The CDR3 DNA follows: TGTGCCAGCAGCGTAGAGGCCAGGGTCACAGATACGCAGTATTTT.

J is TRBJ1-4 and V is TRBV7-2, with unresolved D. CDR1 is SGHTA, CDR2 FQGNSA, per germline. V lost 5 bases and J 4 bases, leaving 17 bases between the germline ends. The CDR3 sequence is 16 residues long. The CDR3 coding sequence is TGTGCCAGCAGCCTCAACGGACCAGCGGTTAATGAAAAACTGTTTTTT. It encodes CASSLNGPAVNEKLFF.

This clonotype was seen only a few times. This chain joins TRBV20-1 and TRBJ2-5, with D perhaps given as TRBD1 or TRBD2 (5 bases each). Germline V lookup: CDR1 DFQATT, CDR2 SNEGSKA (reference sequence). The CDR3 contains 16 residues. V lost 5 bases and J lost 3, with 22 bases in between. The CDR3 sequence is CSAHYPLGTAKETQYF. For the CDR3, the DNA is TGCAGTGCTCATTACCCCCTAGGGACCGCCAAAGAGACCCAGTACTTC.

This chain joins TRBV9 and TRBJ2-1, with D maybe TRBD2 (5 bases). V lost 0 bases, J lost 3 bases, and 25 bases lay in between. CDR1 is SGDLS and CDR2 is YYNGEE in the germline V gene. CDR3 length: 20 amino acids. DNA for the CDR3: TGTGCCAGCAGCGTAGCGTCAGGAAGAGAGCCCAGGACTGGCTACAATGAGCAGTTCTTC. Translating gives CASSVASGREPRTGYNEQFF. Filled out from reference TRBV9 and TRBJ2-1, the complete variable domain reads DSGVTQTPKHLITATGQRVTLRCSPRSGDLSVYWYQQSLDQGLQFLIQYYNGEERAKGNILERFSAQQFPDLHSELNLSSLELGDSALYFCASSVASGREPRTGYNEQFFGPGTRLTVL.

This clonotype was seen repeatedly, ten times or more. The rearrangement joins TRBV9 to TRBJ2-1; D remains unclear. Trimming shortened V by 0 bases and J by 8 bases, and 6 bases separated the two germline ends. The CDR3 is 12 amino acids. CDR1 is SGDLS, CDR2 YYNGEE, per germline. CDR3 sequence reads: CASSVAWDEQFF. The CDR3 DNA follows: TGTGCCAGCAGCGTAGCTTGGGATGAGCAGTTCTTC.

The chain links TRBV20-1 to TRBJ2-1; D not certain. Trimming cost V 1 base and J 7 bases, with 11 bases left between them. This CDR3 has 13 residues. CDR1 and CDR2 (germline): DFQATT, SNEGSKA (reference sequence). The CDR3 DNA sequence: TGCAGTGCTAGAGTTGAATGGCGGAATGAGCAGTTCTTC. Its protein is CSARVEWRNEQFF.

This clonotype was picked up a small number of times. The chain links TRBV4-1 to TRBJ1-5; 10 bases are a match to TRBD1. The CDR3 is made up of 16 amino acids. The ends lost 4 bases at V and 4 bases at J; junction bases unmatched: 7. Looked up from germline, CDR1 is MGHRA and CDR2 is YSYEKL. Here the CDR3 reads CASSPLGTGENQPQHF. The CDR3 DNA reads as TGCGCCAGCAGCCCCCTGGGGACAGGGGAAAATCAGCCCCAGCATTTT.

The J gene is TRBJ2-1, the V gene TRBV20-1; maybe TRBD1 (5 bases). Trimming shortened V by 5 bases and J by 4 bases, and 15 bases separated the two germline ends. Germline CDR1 reads DFQATT; CDR2 reads SNEGSKA (reference sequence). This CDR3 comprises 14 residues. For the CDR3, the DNA is TGCAGTGCTGATACTGGAAGGGGTTACAATGAGCAGTTCTTC. It encodes CSADTGRGYNEQFF.

J is TRBJ2-7 and V is TRBV20-1; TRBD2 matches at 9 bases. Trimming at V came to 4 bases and at J to 0 bases, leaving 10 bases not matched to a gene. The CDR3 spans 16 residues. Germline V gene data show CDR1 as DFQATT and CDR2 as SNEGSKA (reference sequence). The CDR3 loop is CSATPGTSRVSYEQYF. The CDR3 region has the DNA TGCAGTGCTACGCCCGGGACTAGCAGGGTCTCCTACGAGCAGTACTTC.

This chain links TRBV5-6 with TRBJ2-7; D unclear. The CDR3 runs to 12 residues. The germline gives CDR1 SGHDT, CDR2 YYEEEE. Trimming pared 0 bases from V and 9 bases from J, leaving 10 bases between. For the CDR3, the DNA is TGTGCCAGCAGCTTGGGTGGGTTTGGGCAGTACTTC. Its translation is CASSLGGFGQYF.

This clonotype was recorded a few times. The V and J genes are TRBV5-1 and TRBJ1-2; perhaps TRBD1 as D (6 bases). The CDR3 contains 12 residues. CDR1 and CDR2 (germline): SGHRS, YFSETQ. Trimming removed 2 bases from V and 8 bases from J, with 10 bases in between. The CDR3 here is CASSFAGVGYTF. Here the CDR3 DNA reads TGCGCCAGCAGCTTCGCAGGGGTAGGCTACACCTTC.

This clonotype was seen only a few times. The V and J genes are TRBV12-3 or TRBV12-4 and TRBJ1-2, with D unresolved. The CDR3 spans 14 residues. V shed 1 base and J shed 8 bases, with 14 bases lying between them. Written as DNA, the CDR3 is TGTGCCAGCAGTTTAGGACCCCGTAAGGACGGCTACACCTTC. Its translation is CASSLGPRKDGYTF.

The rearrangement uses TRBV7-2 and TRBJ2-5; TRBD2 agrees at 8 bases. V was clipped by 1 base and J by 0 bases; unmatched bases: 10. Germline loops: CDR1 SGHTA, CDR2 FQGNSA. The CDR3 runs 18 residues. The CDR3 DNA reads TGTGCCAGCAGCTTAGGGGCCCTGGCGGGGGGACACCAAGAGACCCAGTACTTC. Translated, it gives CASSLGALAGGHQETQYF.

This clonotype has only a few counts. This chain uses TRBV5-1 with TRBJ2-7; D is ambiguous. V lost 0 bases and J 3 bases, leaving 7 bases between the germline ends. The CDR3 length is 13 residues. Germline V gene sequence: CDR1 SGHRS, CDR2 YFSETQ. The CDR3 protein is CASSLAPGYEQYF. As DNA, the CDR3 is TGCGCCAGCAGCTTGGCCCCAGGCTACGAGCAGTACTTC.